This entry concerns a single T cell receptor (beta chain). This sample is drawn from a study of T cell changes during pregnancy in multiple sclerosis. The CDR3 is 11 amino acids. Trimming removed 5 bases at V and 4 bases at J, with 5 bases between. Germline CDR1 reads SNHLY; CDR2 reads FYNNEI. Assay: immunoSEQ multiplex PCR; the TCRdb copy retains only in-frame clones and omits some. The sample has 55,000 to 65,000 clones, more than 90% seen once. The V and J genes are TRBV2 and TRBJ1-1, with no clear D. The material sequenced was peripheral blood, taken in the second trimester of pregnancy. This TCR was recovered from a female donor with multiple sclerosis, enrolled in a pregnancy study. The CDR3 nucleotides are TGTGCCAGCAGTCCCTTCACTGAAGCTTTCTTT. Its protein is CASSPFTEAFF.